This is a list of T cell receptor beta chains from one sample in a study of PD-L1 blockade in urothelial cancer. TCRdb's copy holds only in-frame clones and misses some; the assay was immunoSEQ multiplex PCR. The table lists tens of thousands of clones, nearly 90% of them singletons. The source was PBMCs, collected around atezolizumab (anti-PD-L1) treatment. These receptor sequences come from a man aged 60-69 years with urothelial cancer. Each CDR3 is given with its conserved first and last residue. Each record gives: V gene, J gene, clone size, D gene, CDR3 protein, CDR3 DNA. The D gene is left open where the match is weak. The size of a clone is reported for some rows only, either as once, few or many, or as a class for expanded clones.

>TRBV5-1|TRBJ1-1|-|TRBD1
CASSPSITGGAEAFF
TGCGCCAGCAGCCCTTCAATCACAGGGGGCGCGGAAGCTTTCTTT
>TRBV27|TRBJ2-1|-|-
CASSLQGGQGIRFF
TGTGCCAGCAGTTTACAGGGTGGGCAGGGGATAAGGTTCTTC
>TRBV5-1|TRBJ2-7|-|TRBD2
CASSGLAGGKAYEQYF
TGCGCCAGCAGCGGACTAGCGGGGGGCAAAGCCTACGAGCAGTACTTC
>TRBV14|TRBJ1-4|-|-
CASSQDGQTTKLFF
TGTGCCAGCAGCCAAGACGGACAGACGACAAAACTGTTTTTT
>TRBV7-3|TRBJ2-3|-|TRBD1
CASKTTGGGTDTQYF
TGTGCCAGCAAGACTACAGGGGGCGGCACAGATACGCAGTATTTT
>TRBV5-4|TRBJ1-1|-|-
CASSFRGGRNTEAFF
TGTGCCAGCAGCTTCCGGGGAGGCCGGAACACTGAAGCTTTCTTT
>TRBV5-1|TRBJ1-6|-|TRBD1
CASSSGQGGSYNSPLHF
TGCGCCAGCAGCTCCGGACAGGGGGGGTCCTATAATTCACCCCTCCACTTT
>TRBV21-1|TRBJ2-7|-|-
CASSRDDRPSSYEQYF
TGTGCCAGCAGCAGGGACGACAGGCCGAGCTCCTACGAGCAGTACTTC
>TRBV18|TRBJ1-4|-|-
CASSPHPGEKLFF
TGTGCCAGCTCACCACACCCAGGGGAAAAACTGTTTTTT
>TRBV19|TRBJ2-2|once|-
CASLDGGRGNTGELFF
TGTGCCAGTCTTGACGGAGGGCGGGGGAACACCGGGGAGCTGTTTTTT
>TRBV9|TRBJ2-1|-|TRBD1
CASSGGDRVYEQFF
TGTGCCAGCAGCGGGGGGGACAGGGTTTATGAGCAGTTCTTC
>TRBV9|TRBJ2-3|-|TRBD2
CASSVGLADTDTQYF
TGTGCCAGCAGCGTAGGACTAGCGGACACAGATACGCAGTATTTT
>TRBV29-1|TRBJ2-5|-|TRBD1
CSVENRSRGQATETQYF
TGCAGCGTTGAAAATCGTAGTAGAGGACAGGCTACGGAGACCCAGTACTTC
>TRBV6-5|TRBJ1-2|-|TRBD1
CASTRRQGDYGYTF
TGTGCCAGCACCAGACGACAGGGGGACTATGGCTACACCTTC
>TRBV30|TRBJ1-2|once|-
CAWGGRGYGYTF
TGTGCCTGGGGAGGACGGGGCTATGGCTACACCTTC
>TRBV7-3|TRBJ2-6|-|TRBD1
CASSLTGRVEGANVLTF
TGTGCCAGCAGCTTGACAGGGCGGGTCGAGGGGGCCAACGTCCTGACTTTC
>TRBV5-1|TRBJ2-7|-|TRBD1
CASSSRQGAREQYF
TGCGCCAGCAGCTCGAGACAGGGGGCGCGGGAGCAGTACTTC
>TRBV6-5|TRBJ2-5|-|TRBD2
CASSYAGESETQYF
TGTGCCAGCAGTTACGCGGGGGAGAGCGAGACCCAGTACTTC
>TRBV5-4|TRBJ2-5|-|TRBD2
CASSSPTSSQETQYF
TGTGCCAGCAGCTCCCCGACTAGCAGCCAAGAGACCCAGTACTTC
>TRBV14|TRBJ1-2|once|-
CASSQDSYIHGYTF
TGTGCCAGCAGCCAGGACAGTTATATTCATGGCTACACCTTC
>TRBV6-1|TRBJ2-5|-|-
CASSVGSGSTKETQYF
TGTGCCAGCAGTGTAGGAAGCGGGTCCACCAAAGAGACCCAGTACTTC
>TRBV6-6|TRBJ2-1|-|TRBD2
CASTTSGGLGNEQFF
TGTGCCAGCACCACTAGCGGGGGGCTTGGGAATGAGCAGTTCTTC
>TRBV4-3|TRBJ2-7|-|TRBD2
CASSQGLAGEGAREYF
TGCGCCAGCAGCCAAGGACTAGCGGGAGAGGGTGCGAGGGAGTACTTC
>TRBV7-8|TRBJ1-5|-|-
CASSPEGGSNQPQHF
TGTGCCAGCAGCCCTGAGGGGGGGAGCAATCAGCCCCAGCATTTT
>TRBV5-4|TRBJ1-1|-|TRBD1
CASSLSPGQTNTEAFF
TGTGCCAGCAGCTTGTCACCGGGACAGACGAACACTGAAGCTTTCTTT
>TRBV5-1|TRBJ2-2|once|-
CASSPSGGANTGELFF
TGCGCCAGCAGCCCGTCGGGGGGCGCGAACACCGGGGAGCTGTTTTTT
>TRBV28|TRBJ2-2|-|TRBD2
CASSFGGLAGGTGELFF
TGTGCCAGCAGTTTCGGGGGACTAGCGGGAGGCACCGGGGAGCTGTTTTTT
>TRBV5-1|TRBJ2-5|-|TRBD1
CASSIDRGKETQYF
TGCGCCAGCAGCATAGACAGGGGGAAAGAGACCCAGTACTTC
>TRBV5-6|TRBJ1-2|-|TRBD1
CASSLTAGGGYTF
TGTGCCAGCAGCTTGACGGCAGGGGGAGGCTACACCTTC
>TRBV7-2|TRBJ2-2|-|TRBD2
CASSLTPLLTSGRTGELFF
TGTGCCAGCAGCCTGACGCCCCTGCTGACTAGCGGGAGGACCGGGGAGCTGTTTTTT
>TRBV7-2|TRBJ2-7|-|-
CASSLGGAGSYEQYF
TGTGCCAGCAGCTTGGGGGGTGCGGGCTCCTACGAGCAGTACTTC
>TRBV10-1|TRBJ1-1|few|-
CASSALGGEAFF
TGCGCCAGCAGCGCCCTGGGGGGAGAAGCTTTCTTT
>TRBV14|TRBJ2-5|few|-
CASSAANREETQYF
TGTGCCAGCAGCGCAGCTAACAGGGAAGAGACCCAGTACTTC
>TRBV4-2|TRBJ2-2|-|-
CASSQGGHITNTGELFF
TGTGCCAGCAGCCAAGGAGGACACATCACGAACACCGGGGAGCTGTTTTTT
>TRBV28|TRBJ1-5|-|TRBD1
CASSPNPTGLYSNQPQHF
TGTGCCAGCAGCCCGAACCCGACAGGGCTTTATAGCAATCAGCCCCAGCATTTT
>TRBV7-9|TRBJ1-2|-|-
CASRRGDGYGYTF
TGTGCCAGCAGGCGGGGGGATGGCTATGGCTACACCTTC
>TRBV5-1|TRBJ1-1|-|TRBD1
CASSGGQANTEAFF
TGCGCCAGCAGCGGAGGACAGGCGAACACTGAAGCTTTCTTT
>TRBV7-8|TRBJ2-5|-|TRBD1
CASSLGGRGIGETQYF
TGTGCCAGCAGCCTAGGAGGCAGGGGGATAGGAGAGACCCAGTACTTC
>TRBV7-2|TRBJ1-1|-|TRBD1
CASSLTGQGTTEAFF
TGTGCCAGCAGCTTAACGGGACAGGGGACCACTGAAGCTTTCTTT
>TRBV14|TRBJ1-2|-|-
CASSQTGGNYYGYTF
TGTGCCAGCAGCCAGACCGGGGGAAACTACTATGGCTACACCTTC
>TRBV19|TRBJ2-1|-|TRBD2
CASSDLAGIYNEQFF
TGTGCCAGTAGCGACCTAGCGGGGATCTACAATGAGCAGTTCTTC
>TRBV19|TRBJ2-1|-|-
CASSMAGLTGQFF
TGTGCCAGTAGTATGGCGGGACTTACGGGGCAGTTCTTC